The entry below describes one T cell receptor (beta chain). Its cognate antigen is unknown. Other DNA sequences within the sample encode an identical CDR3. The PCR employed 60 Vbeta primers together with 13 Jbeta primers. Sequencing was performed with immunoSEQ multiplex PCR; in TCRdb, only in-frame clones are kept and a portion is missing. The table has roughly 80,000 clones, more than 65% seen once. This CDR3 contains 13 residues. V lost 6 bases and J lost 5; bases outside the gene matches: 3. Germline V gene data show CDR1 as MNHEY and CDR2 as SVGAGI. This specimen comes from a study of cytomegalovirus exposure and HLA in healthy donors. Whole-study results and caveats: In a later analysis, a missense DCLRE1C variant was linked to TCR beta V- and J-gene trimming. Reports indicate that TCR beta sequences accurately predicted the HLA-A and HLA-B alleles of most subjects. Further analysis, carried out later, found HLA-associated TCR beta chains more clonally expanded than equally common other chains. Reports showed the classifier diagnosing cytomegalovirus status with high specificity and sensitivity.

V is TRBV6-5 and J is TRBJ2-5; 10 nucleotides align to TRBD2. Sequencing was done on a sample of PBMCs. This sequence originates from a woman in her thirties or forties in good health and CMV-seropositive. Written as DNA, the CDR3 is TGTGCCAGCAGAAGCGGGGGGGCGGAGACCCAGTACTTC. Its translation is CASRSGGAETQYF.